This T cell receptor beta chain was sequenced for a study of PD-1 blockade in mismatch repair-deficient tumors. Study at large: Patients had around 11 mismatch repair-deficient cancer types, all previously treated and progressing. Whole-study results and caveats: Tumor-resident clones, often undetectable pretreatment in blood, expanded then contracted after pembrolizumab.

Generated by immunoSEQ multiplex PCR, the TCRdb table keeps only in-frame clones and is missing some. The data show about 24,000 clones, around 80% seen once. The CDR3 consists of 15 residues. The V end lost 2 bases, the J end lost 0 bases, and 9 bases lay between the germline ends. The germline V gene has CDR1 ENHRY and CDR2 SYGVKD. A note on this clone: Its antigen remains unknown.

All patients were mismatch repair deficient, assessed by either PCR or immunohistochemistry. A few pembrolizumab responders had their TCRs sequenced. The chain couples TRBV10-3 to TRBJ2-3; perhaps TRBD1 as D (5 bases). The TCR sequence derives from an adult with mismatch repair-deficient cancer. The input for sequencing was peripheral blood, taken 12 weeks after starting pembrolizumab. CDR3 sequence (DNA): TGTGCCATCAGTGAGAGAACAGGTAGCACAGATACGCAGTATTTT. Its translation: CAISERTGSTDTQYF.